The 21 T cell receptor beta chains given below trace back to one sample, sequenced in a study of CD4 T cells in relation to SARS-CoV-2 and coronaviruses. Only in-frame clones appear in the TCRdb table, and some are missing; sequencing was by immunoSEQ multiplex PCR. The sample consists of 60,000 to 65,000 clones, approximately 94% of them appearing once. Unexposed donor CD4+ T cells date from about 2011-2018, before the COVID-19 pandemic. Sequenced sample: naive CD4+ T cells from PBMCs. Subset defined: naive CD4+ T cells isolated by negative enrichment. The receptors come from a human donor in good health.

The V call is TRBV21-1, the J call TRBJ2-7; the DNA was not compared with TRBD2, the D call given in the table. TRBV21-1 is a documented pseudogene. CDR3 length equals 18 residues. The DNA for the CDR3 is TGTGCCAGCAGCAAAAAGTGGCGCCGGACTAGCGGGCTCCTCGAGCAGTACTTC. Protein: CASSKKWRRTSGLLEQYF.

This clone was seen a handful of times. The chain combines TRBV28 with TRBJ1-6, with 11 nucleotides matching TRBD1. The CDR3 totals 20 residues. In germline, CDR1 is MDHEN, CDR2 SYDVKM. The V gene end was trimmed by 7 bases and the J gene end by 1 base; junction bases not matched to a gene: 15. The CDR3 protein is CASTKRPGTGGRSYNSPLHF. Here the CDR3 DNA reads TGTGCCAGCACCAAACGGCCCGGGACAGGGGGTCGGTCCTATAATTCACCCCTCCACTTT.

This chain joins TRBV4-2 and TRBJ2-1; 9 bases fit TRBD2. The germline gives CDR1 LGHNA, CDR2 YNFKEQ. This CDR3 contains 17 residues. V lost 3 bases to trimming and J lost 12 bases; unmatched junction nucleotides: 18. CDR3 sequence (DNA): TGTGCCAGCAGCCAGGATTTAGGGACTAGCAGCCCACTAGCGCAGTTCTTC. As protein: CASSQDLGTSSPLAQFF.

The V call is TRBV7-9, the J call TRBJ1-4; TRBD1 aligns across 11 bases. The CDR3 is 14 residues long. J gave up 10 bases and V 4 bases, and 5 bases lay outside the gene matches. Germline assignment: CDR1 SEHNR and CDR2 FQNEAQ (reference sequence). The chain's CDR3 is CASSYRTGGGKLFF. As DNA, the CDR3 is TGTGCCAGCAGCTATAGGACAGGGGGCGGAAAACTGTTTTTT.

This sequence joins TRBV9 and TRBJ1-6; TRBD1 agrees at 7 bases. The CDR3 spans 16 residues. Germline V gene data show CDR1 as SGDLS and CDR2 as YYNGEE. Unmatched junction bases numbered 7, after V lost 2 bases and J lost 5 bases. Here the CDR3 DNA reads TGTGCCAGCAGCGTGAACCCGACAGGGAATAATTCACCCCTCCACTTT. Its protein product is CASSVNPTGNNSPLHF.

CDR3 DNA sequence: TGTGCCAGCTCTACCGTACAGGAGGAGCAGTACTTC. Translated: CASSTVQEEQYF. The V and J genes are TRBV18 and TRBJ2-7, with TRBD1 as a possible D gene (5 bases). The CDR3 spans 12 residues. Trimming stripped 6 bases from V and 7 bases from J, with 13 bases between. The germline CDR1 and CDR2 sequences are KGHSH and LQKENI.

This chain uses TRBV28 with TRBJ1-1, with a tentative D call TRBD1 (5 bases). Germline V gene sequence: CDR1 MDHEN, CDR2 SYDVKM. V was trimmed by 1 base and J by 4 bases, leaving 10 bases between them. The CDR3 is 14 residues long. CDR3 DNA: TGTGCCAGCAGTTTATCCGGGGGGGGCACTGAAGCTTTCTTT. Its protein product is CASSLSGGGTEAFF.

This chain joins TRBV18 and TRBJ1-3; D uncertain. Trimming took off 3 bases at V and 2 bases at J, with 11 bases between the two ends. Germline V CDR1 and CDR2: KGHSH, LQKENI. The CDR3 has 15 residues. The CDR3 nucleotides read TGTGCCAGCTCACCCAATGACATGGCTGGAAACACCATATATTTT. Its protein product is CASSPNDMAGNTIYF.

The chain has TRBV27 and TRBJ2-7; TRBD1 might be the D (6 bases). Germline lookup yields CDR1 MNHEY and CDR2 SMNVEV (reference sequence). The CDR3 is 14 amino acids. V dropped 2 bases and J dropped 3 bases, with 11 bases sitting between them. For the CDR3, the DNA is TGTGCCAGCAGTTTAAGCGGACAGATCTACGAGCAGTACTTC. It translates to CASSLSGQIYEQYF.

The rearrangement uses TRBV27 and TRBJ2-7; TRBD1 aligns across 9 bases. CDR1 is MNHEY and CDR2 is SMNVEV in the germline V gene (reference sequence). The CDR3 has 14 residues. Germline trimming cut 2 bases from V and 6 bases from J; bases unmatched to any gene: 5. This chain's CDR3 is CASSLPGQGAEQYF. The CDR3 DNA is TGTGCCAGCAGTTTACCGGGACAGGGCGCCGAGCAGTACTTC.

The chain is built from TRBV6-5 and TRBJ2-7; the match to TRBD2 covers 8 bases. V trimming: 1 base; J trimming: 7 bases; junction bases outside the gene matches: 12. The CDR3 is made up of 16 amino acids. In germline, CDR1 is MNHEY, CDR2 SVGAGI. In DNA, the CDR3 is TGTGCCAGCAGTTACTTAGGTGGGACTAGGGATTGGGAGCAGTACTTC. Protein sequence: CASSYLGGTRDWEQYF.

This rearrangement joins TRBV5-6 to TRBJ2-1, with D maybe TRBD1 (7 bases). The ends were cut back, 6 bases at V and 9 bases at J, with 25 bases in the middle. Germline CDR1 is SGHDT and CDR2 is YYEEEE. The CDR3 is 16 residues long. The chain's CDR3 is CASTPLVGGGWGEQFF. In DNA form, the CDR3 reads TGTGCCAGCACCCCTCTAGTTGGAGGGGGCTGGGGTGAGCAGTTCTTC. Drawing the rest from reference TRBV5-6 and TRBJ2-1, the complete variable domain is DAGVTQSPTHLIKTRGQQVTLRCSPKSGHDTVSWYQQALGQGPQFIFQYYEEEERQRGNFPDRFSGHQFPNYSSELNVNALLLGDSALYLCASTPLVGGGWGEQFFGPGTRLTVL.

The chain links TRBV27 to TRBJ2-3; D might be TRBD2 (6 bases). The length of the CDR3 is 17 residues. Trimming stripped 5 bases from V and 1 base from J, with 19 bases between. Germline assignment: CDR1 MNHEY and CDR2 SMNVEV (reference sequence). CDR3 coding DNA: TGTGCCAGCAGTCCCCGGCGGGGCAGTCCCCGCACAGATACGCAGTATTTT. Its protein product is CASSPRRGSPRTDTQYF.

The CDR3 DNA follows: TGTGCCAGCTCGTACGGACAGACGAACACCGGGGAGCTGTTTTTT. Amino acid sequence: CASSYGQTNTGELFF. J is TRBJ2-2 and V is TRBV18; D might be TRBD1 (6 bases). Trimming took off 6 bases at V and 0 bases at J, with 11 bases between the two ends. Germline CDR1 and CDR2: KGHSH and LQKENI. The CDR3 is made up of 15 amino acids.

This clone was found once. This sequence joins TRBV12-5 and TRBJ2-1, with TRBD1 matching 9 bases. This CDR3 is 16 amino acids long. J was trimmed by 9 bases and V by 3 bases; bases with no gene match: 12. CDR1 and CDR2 (germline): LGHNT, FRNRAP. The DNA for the CDR3 is TGTGCTAGTGGTTTTGGGGACAGGGAATCCTCTGGTGAGCAGTTCTTC. Its translation is CASGFGDRESSGEQFF.

This chain links TRBV7-8 with TRBJ1-4; 7 bases line up with TRBD1. V was pared by 5 bases and J by 5 bases, with 8 bases of the junction left unmatched. This CDR3 has 15 residues. In germline, CDR1 is SGHVS, CDR2 FQNEAQ. The CDR3 DNA follows: TGTGCCAGCAGCGCAGTCGGGACAGCCAATGAAAAACTGTTTTTT. It encodes CASSAVGTANEKLFF.

The rearrangement uses TRBV5-1 and TRBJ2-3, with a possible D match to TRBD1 (6 bases). Trimming took off 0 bases at V and 4 bases at J, with 12 bases between the two ends. Germline-derived CDR1 and CDR2 are SGHRS and YFSETQ. CDR3 length equals 15 residues. This CDR3 is CASSLDRARADTQYF. CDR3 bases: TGCGCCAGCAGCTTGGACAGGGCGAGGGCAGATACGCAGTATTTT.

The chain is built from TRBV7-7 and TRBJ2-1; D ambiguous. Deletions cut 0 bases from V and 9 bases from J, with 9 bases between. The CDR3 has 13 residues. In germline, CDR1 is SSHAT, CDR2 FNYEAQ (reference sequence). The CDR3 protein is CASSLAGQGEQFF. Written as DNA, the CDR3 is TGTGCCAGCAGCTTAGCGGGTCAAGGTGAGCAGTTCTTC.

The chain employs TRBV20-1 and TRBJ2-7, with 10 bases aligning to TRBD2. J was trimmed by 4 bases and V by 3 bases; bases with no gene match: 9. The CDR3 is 15 amino acids. CDR1 is DFQATT, CDR2 SNEGSKA, per germline (reference sequence). The CDR3 DNA sequence: TGCAGTGCTAGTGACCTTGGGACTAGCGCATACGAGCAGTACTTC. Protein: CSASDLGTSAYEQYF.

CDR3 in DNA: TGTGCCAGTAGTATAGATCTACGGGGACACGATGGCTATGGCTACACCTTC. It specifies CASSIDLRGHDGYGYTF. The J gene is TRBJ1-2, the V gene TRBV19, with a possible D match to TRBD1 (6 bases). From germline, CDR1 is LNHDA and CDR2 SQIVND (reference sequence). V gave up 0 bases and J gave up 4 bases, with 18 bases separating them. This CDR3 region has 17 residues. The whole variable domain, remainder taken from reference TRBV19 and TRBJ1-2, is DGGITQSPKYLFRKEGQNVTLSCEQNLNHDAMYWYRQDPGQGLRLIYYSQIVNDFQKGDIAEGYSVSREKKESFPLTVTSAQKNPTAFYLCASSIDLRGHDGYGYTFGSGTRLTVV.

This clone was recorded only once. This rearrangement joins TRBV27 to TRBJ2-1; TRBD2 aligns across 10 bases. The germline CDR1 and CDR2 sequences are MNHEY and SMNVEV (reference sequence). V gave up 5 bases and J gave up 4 bases; unmatched junction bases: 14. This CDR3 contains 18 residues. The CDR3 coding sequence is TGTGCCAGCAGTGATAGCGGGAGGAAGGTGAAACTTTACAATGAGCAGTTCTTC. This sequence encodes CASSDSGRKVKLYNEQFF.